This T cell receptor beta chain emerged from a study of neurological immune-mediated disorders. Via MiXCR, TCRdb re-called the 5' RACE reads, giving one row per CDR3 protein. In the table there are tens of thousands of distinct CDR3 sequences, less than 4% of which are singletons. Trimming removed 4 bases at V and 8 bases at J, with 9 bases between. The length of the CDR3 is 12 residues. CDR1 and CDR2 (germline): DFQATT, SNEGSKA (reference sequence). The table lists this clonotype with many counts. This sequence originates from a man aged 55-75 years with multiple sclerosis. The chain carries TRBV20-1 and TRBJ1-6; the D is unclear. Sequenced: PBMCs. Here the CDR3 reads CSANTADSPLHF. Written as DNA, the CDR3 is TGCAGTGCTAATACGGCGGATTCACCCCTCCACTTT.